The 7 T cell receptor beta chains below were found in one sample sequenced in a study of cytomegalovirus exposure and HLA in healthy donors (dated by TCRdb to 2015 to 2018). The library was built by means of the immunoSEQ multiplex PCR assay. For the multiplex PCR, a mixture combining 60 forward primers for TCR Vbeta segments and 13 reverse primers for TCR Jbeta segments was used. The clones in this table, taken by TCRdb from immuneACCESS, are in-frame only. Not every clone is retained; where verified, under half of the shortfall comes from an unresolved V gene, and the cause of the rest is unknown. This sample comprises 150,000 to 200,000 clones, over 75% of them detected only once. About 2.3% of the sample rests with the top ten. Sequencing was performed on PBMCs. The source is a male donor in good health and CMV-seronegative.

This chain uses TRBV19 with TRBJ2-2; TRBD1 might be the D (6 bases). CDR3 length equals 17 residues. V lost 3 bases to trimming and J lost 3 bases, with 17 bases between them. The germline V gene has CDR1 LNHDA and CDR2 SQIVND (reference sequence). The CDR3: CASSMNWQGRYTGELFF. CDR3 nucleotide sequence: TGTGCCAGTAGTATGAATTGGCAGGGGCGATACACCGGGGAGCTGTTTTTT. Full variable domain (remainder filled in from reference TRBV19 and TRBJ2-2): DGGITQSPKYLFRKEGQNVTLSCEQNLNHDAMYWYRQDPGQGLRLIYYSQIVNDFQKGDIAEGYSVSREKKESFPLTVTSAQKNPTAFYLCASSMNWQGRYTGELFFGEGSRLTVL.

The chain couples TRBV5-5 to TRBJ1-3; D uncertain. V dropped 4 bases and J dropped 7 bases, with 18 bases sitting between them. Germline CDR1 and CDR2: SGHKS and YYEKEE (reference sequence). The length of the CDR3 is 15 residues. CDR3 amino acids: CASSVKATVVNTIYF. Written as DNA, the CDR3 is TGTGCCAGCAGCGTGAAAGCGACGGTGGTTAACACCATATATTTT. Full variable domain (rest looked up from reference TRBV5-5 and TRBJ1-3): DAGVTQSPTHLIKTRGQQVTLRCSPISGHKSVSWYQQVLGQGPQFIFQYYEKEERGRGNFPDRFSARQFPNYSSELNVNALLLGDSALYLCASSVKATVVNTIYFGEGSWLTVV.

DNA of the CDR3: TGTGCCACCCCGAGACACGACAGGAGCTCTGTGGGGCCCCAGCATTTT. Translating gives CATPRHDRSSVGPQHF. The chain combines TRBV28 with TRBJ1-5; possibly TRBD1 for D (6 bases). The length of the CDR3 is 16 residues. Germline CDR1 is MDHEN and CDR2 is SYDVKM. The V gene lost 10 bases and the J gene lost 9 bases, with 28 bases spanning the gap. The full variable domain, in which reference TRBV28 and TRBJ1-5 provide the parts outside the CDR3, is DVKVTQSSRYLVKRTGEKVFLECVQDMDHENMFWYRQDPGLGLRLIYFSYDVKMKEKGDIPEGYSVSREKKERFSLILESASTNQTSMYLCATPRHDRSSVGPQHFGDGTRLSIL.

The chain combines TRBV5-4 with TRBJ2-5; 7 bases line up with TRBD2. CDR3 length equals 16 residues. Germline trimming cut 4 bases from V and 3 bases from J; bases unmatched to any gene: 12. Looked up from germline, CDR1 is SGHNT and CDR2 is YYREEE (reference sequence). CDR3 nucleotide sequence: TGTGCCAGCAGCCCCCGGGGACTAAGCGGGGAAGAGACCCAGTACTTC. Translation gives CASSPRGLSGEETQYF.

This clone turned up a few times. The chain is built from TRBV13 and TRBJ1-1; 11 bases align to TRBD1. The CDR3 is made up of 16 amino acids. CDR1 and CDR2 (germline): PRHDT, FYEKMQ (reference sequence). With 4 bases clipped from V and 3 bases from J, the junction kept 7 bases outside the gene matches. Written as DNA, the CDR3 is TGTGCCAGCAGCTCTCCCGGGACAGGGGGGGACACTGAAGCTTTCTTT. The encoded protein is CASSSPGTGGDTEAFF.

This clone has only one observation. The chain carries TRBV30 and TRBJ1-6; D is uncertain. This CDR3 region has 16 residues. CDR1 and CDR2 from the germline V gene are GTSNPN and SVGIG (reference sequence). Deletions cut 1 base from V and 0 bases from J, with 10 bases between. CDR3 in DNA: TGTGCCTGGAGTGGCGGAGCGAGCTCCTATAATTCACCCCTCCACTTT. The encoded protein is CAWSGGASSYNSPLHF.

CDR3 protein: CASSTRGSTEAFF. CDR3 coding DNA: TGTGCCAGTAGTACCAGGGGGAGCACTGAAGCTTTCTTT. The chain combines TRBV19 with TRBJ1-1; 7 nucleotides align to TRBD1. V was pared by 4 bases and J by 4 bases, with 3 bases of the junction left unmatched. The CDR3 has 13 amino acids. Germline CDR1 is LNHDA and CDR2 is SQIVND (reference sequence).